The 32 T cell receptor beta chains listed next were all sequenced from one sample in a study of cytomegalovirus exposure and HLA in healthy donors. Vbeta (60) and Jbeta (13) primers were used in the PCR. The repertoire was sequenced with immunoSEQ multiplex PCR; TCRdb's copy has only in-frame clones and lacks some. This sample has around 150,000 clones, with about 80% found just once. The sample consisted of PBMCs. The receptors originated from a man in his forties in good health and CMV-seropositive.

Worth noting for this clone: An end of the junction does not agree with germline; a read error may underlie this. Here the CDR3 DNA reads TGTGCCAGCAGCCTAGCTGGGCCGAGCTCCTACGAGCAGTACTTC. Translating gives CASSLAGPSSYEQYF. This chain connects TRBV7-8 to TRBJ2-7; D is perhaps TRBD2 (5 bases). The CDR3 sequence is 15 residues long. In germline, CDR1 is SGHVS, CDR2 FQNEAQ.

V and J are TRBV5-1 and TRBJ2-5; TRBD1 agrees at 9 bases. CDR1 SGHRS and CDR2 YFSETQ come from the germline V gene. V gave up 0 bases and J gave up 4 bases; unmatched junction bases: 13. The CDR3 extends over 18 amino acids. CDR3 loop: CASSLDPPGQGAAETQYF. The CDR3 DNA reads TGCGCCAGCAGCTTGGACCCTCCGGGACAGGGCGCGGCAGAGACCCAGTACTTC.

This rearrangement joins TRBV29-1 to TRBJ1-2, with D possibly matching TRBD1 (5 bases). This CDR3 contains 15 residues. V was pared by 0 bases and J by 4 bases, with 15 bases between. Germline CDR1 is SQVTM and CDR2 is ANQGSEA. This CDR3 is CSVEDGPGLSYGYTF. In DNA form, the CDR3 reads TGCAGCGTTGAAGATGGTCCAGGGCTAAGCTATGGCTACACCTTC.

This clone was seen a handful of times. The J gene is TRBJ1-6, the V gene TRBV25-1, with 10 bases fitting TRBD1. Looked up from germline, CDR1 is MGHDK and CDR2 is SYGVNS. J was trimmed by 9 bases and V by 4 bases; bases with no gene match: 9. The CDR3 consists of 16 residues. The CDR3 region is CASSALGTGVSSPLHF. In DNA, the CDR3 is TGTGCCAGCAGTGCGCTCGGGACAGGGGTTTCTTCACCCCTCCACTTT.

This chain links TRBV19 with TRBJ2-1, with TRBD2 identical over 10 bases. CDR1 LNHDA and CDR2 SQIVND come from the germline V gene (reference sequence). Trimming took 3 bases from V and 3 from J; bases not matched to a gene: 5. The CDR3 length is 16 residues. The CDR3 spells CASSITLAGHYNEQFF. CDR3 nucleotide sequence: TGTGCCAGTAGTATTACACTAGCGGGGCACTACAATGAGCAGTTCTTC.

V is TRBV7-9 and J is TRBJ2-1, with TRBD2 identical over 12 bases. This CDR3 is 17 amino acids long. Trimming at V came to 4 bases and at J to 8 bases, leaving 12 bases not matched to a gene. The germline CDR1 and CDR2 sequences are SEHNR and FQNEAQ (reference sequence). The CDR3 protein is CASSSIWRLAGEYEQFF. CDR3 coding DNA: TGTGCCAGCAGCTCCATTTGGCGACTAGCGGGAGAATATGAGCAGTTCTTC.

This chain joins TRBV5-1 and TRBJ2-5, with D uncertain. V lost 0 bases, J lost 1 base, and 7 bases lay in between. CDR3 length equals 14 residues. The V gene's germline CDR1 is SGHRS and CDR2 YFSETQ. CDR3 nucleotide sequence: TGCGCCAGCAGCTTGGGGGCAAGCCAAGAGACCCAGTACTTC. It translates to CASSLGASQETQYF. The variable domain in full, completed from reference TRBV5-1 and TRBJ2-5, reads KAGVTQTPRYLIKTRGQQVTLSCSPISGHRSVSWYQQTPGQGLQFLFEYFSETQRNKGNFPGRFSGRQFSNSRSEMNVSTLELGDSALYLCASSLGASQETQYFGPGTRLLVL.

This chain connects TRBV4-2 to TRBJ2-7; D perhaps matches TRBD2 (5 bases). CDR3 length: 14 amino acids. Germline CDR1 LGHNA, CDR2 YNFKEQ. Trimming removed 1 base at V and 1 base at J, with 8 bases between. The CDR3 DNA reads TGTGCCAGCAGCCAAGGAGGGTATTCCTACGAGCAGTACTTC. As protein: CASSQGGYSYEQYF.

The genes are TRBV4-3 and TRBJ1-2; tentative D call: TRBD1 (5 bases). The CDR3 is 19 amino acids. CDR1 and CDR2 (germline): LGHNA, YSLEER. V lost 4 bases, J lost 4 bases, and 28 bases lay in between. The CDR3 DNA sequence: TGCGCCAGCAGCCCCTCCGTGGGAGGGAGTGGTACAGGATTCTATGGCTACACCTTC. Its protein is CASSPSVGGSGTGFYGYTF.

The rearrangement links TRBV13 to TRBJ2-7; 10 positions agree with TRBD1. Germline V lookup: CDR1 PRHDT, CDR2 FYEKMQ (reference sequence). This CDR3 region has 14 residues. V gave up 7 bases and J gave up 6 bases; unmatched junction bases: 9. The CDR3 protein is CASTSVRDRGEQYF. CDR3 coding DNA: TGTGCCAGCACCTCTGTGAGGGACAGGGGCGAGCAGTACTTC.

The chain joins TRBV11-2 to TRBJ2-7, with a possible D match to TRBD1 (7 bases). V was clipped by 1 base and J by 1 base, with 14 bases between them. CDR1 is SGHAT and CDR2 is FQNNGV in the germline V gene. The CDR3 spans 16 residues. The CDR3 DNA reads TGTGCCAGCAGCTTAGCCCAGGGGGGAGCGTCCTACGAGCAGTACTTC. Its translation: CASSLAQGGASYEQYF.

The chain joins TRBV18 to TRBJ1-2; D is possibly TRBD1 (5 bases). CDR1 is KGHSH, CDR2 LQKENI, per germline. The CDR3 is 13 amino acids. V was trimmed by 3 bases and J by 6 bases, leaving 11 bases between them. CDR3 in DNA: TGTGCCAGCTCACCGCTGACAGATGATGGCTACACCTTC. It encodes CASSPLTDDGYTF.

The rearrangement joins TRBV10-3 to TRBJ1-2; possibly TRBD1 for D (6 bases). CDR1 and CDR2 (germline): ENHRY, SYGVKD. The length of the CDR3 is 15 residues. V lost 10 bases and J 6 bases, leaving 24 bases between the germline ends. The CDR3 bases are TGTGCCACCGCCGGATCCGGAAACAGGGACGATGGCTACACCTTC. This sequence encodes CATAGSGNRDDGYTF.

This clone has a handful of counts. This chain joins TRBV2 and TRBJ2-7; TRBD1 might be the D (5 bases). Germline V gene lookup returns CDR1 SNHLY and CDR2 FYNNEI. This CDR3 spans 13 amino acids. Trimming removed 7 bases from V and 2 bases from J, with 12 bases in between. The CDR3 DNA sequence: TGTGCCAGCAAATACGTAGGGGCCTACGAGCAGTACTTC. Protein sequence: CASKYVGAYEQYF.

The V and J genes are TRBV9 and TRBJ2-7, with D possibly matching TRBD1 (6 bases). CDR1 SGDLS and CDR2 YYNGEE come from the germline V gene. The CDR3 consists of 16 residues. V was trimmed by 0 bases and J by 6 bases, leaving 19 bases between them. The CDR3 DNA reads as TGTGCCAGCAGCGTAGAGGCAGGGGTGAACATTCTCGAGCAGTACTTC. It translates to CASSVEAGVNILEQYF.

The chain couples TRBV5-1 to TRBJ1-3; D perhaps matches TRBD1 (5 bases). Germline V gene lookup returns CDR1 SGHRS and CDR2 YFSETQ. V was clipped by 7 bases and J by 4 bases, with 18 bases between them. The CDR3 covers 15 residues. As DNA, the CDR3 is TGCGCCAGCTCACTGGGGGGTTTCGGCGGAAACACCATATATTTT. It specifies CASSLGGFGGNTIYF.

This clone was seen a single time. This sequence joins TRBV4-1 and TRBJ2-2; 16 bases line up with TRBD2. The CDR3 has 16 residues. CDR1 and CDR2 from the germline V gene are MGHRA and YSYEKL. Losses at the gene ends were 5 bases for V and 6 bases for J; bases not matched to a gene: 3. CDR3 sequence: CASSDGTSGRAGELFF. Here the CDR3 DNA reads TGCGCCAGCAGCGACGGGACTAGCGGGAGGGCCGGGGAGCTGTTTTTT.

The chain joins TRBV27 to TRBJ2-5; 13 nucleotides agree with TRBD2. Germline lookup yields CDR1 MNHEY and CDR2 SMNVEV (reference sequence). CDR3 size: 17 residues. J gave up 5 bases and V 3 bases, and 9 bases lay outside the gene matches. CDR3 sequence: CASSFLTSGGIRETQYF. The CDR3 DNA is TGTGCCAGCAGTTTTCTGACTAGCGGGGGGATCCGGGAGACCCAGTACTTC.

The chain uses TRBV2 and TRBJ1-5, with D unclear. The germline V gene encodes CDR1 SNHLY and CDR2 FYNNEI. The CDR3 covers 14 residues. Trimming removed 7 bases at V and 0 bases at J, with 10 bases between. The CDR3 nucleotides are TGTGCCAGCAAGGCACAGAATAGCAATCAGCCCCAGCATTTT. It encodes CASKAQNSNQPQHF.

This chain uses TRBV7-2 with TRBJ1-3; D might be TRBD1 (6 bases). Trimming left V 4 bases short and J 0 bases short, with 19 bases between. The germline gives CDR1 SGHTA, CDR2 FQGNSA. The CDR3 consists of 18 residues. CDR3 residues: CASSSRHRTAISGNTIYF. Here the CDR3 DNA reads TGTGCCAGCAGCTCACGCCACCGGACAGCGATCTCTGGAAACACCATATATTTT.

The chain carries TRBV9 and TRBJ2-1, with 7 bases aligning to TRBD2. V shed 0 bases and J 6 bases; nucleotides not matched to a gene: 6. Germline V lookup: CDR1 SGDLS, CDR2 YYNGEE. The CDR3 is 15 residues long. CDR3 nucleotides: TGTGCCAGCAGCGTAGGTGGACTAGTTCTCAATGAGCAGTTCTTC. Residues: CASSVGGLVLNEQFF.

V usage is TRBV19 and J usage is TRBJ2-3, with D perhaps TRBD1 (6 bases). V was pared by 1 base and J by 9 bases, with 11 bases between. Germline CDR1 is LNHDA and CDR2 is SQIVND (reference sequence). This CDR3 contains 13 residues. CDR3 DNA sequence: TGTGCCAGTAGTATAGGGGGGCAGGGGACGCAGTATTTT. It encodes CASSIGGQGTQYF.

The CDR3 DNA reads as TGCGCCAGCAGCATAGGACAGGGGTATGGCTACACCTTC. This encodes CASSIGQGYGYTF. The chain employs TRBV5-1 and TRBJ1-2; TRBD1 aligns across 9 bases. Germline CDR1 and CDR2: SGHRS and YFSETQ. The CDR3 is 13 residues long. V was clipped by 4 bases and J by 5 bases; unmatched bases: 3.

This chain links TRBV25-1 with TRBJ1-2, with 9 nucleotides matching TRBD1. V was clipped by 5 bases and J by 5 bases; unmatched bases: 9. This CDR3 spans 15 amino acids. Germline V CDR1 and CDR2: MGHDK, SYGVNS. DNA for the CDR3: TGTGCCAGCAGTATCGGGACAGGGATCGGTTATGGCTACACCTTC. Translating it yields CASSIGTGIGYGYTF.

This chain joins TRBV4-1 and TRBJ1-4; TRBD1 is a possible D gene (6 bases). Trimming shortened V by 0 bases and J by 11 bases, and 16 bases separated the two germline ends. The germline V gene has CDR1 MGHRA and CDR2 YSYEKL. This CDR3 is 15 amino acids long. CDR3 coding DNA: TGCGCCAGCAGCCAAGATCGAACGGGGGGCGGGAAACTGTTTTTT. Its protein is CASSQDRTGGGKLFF.

V and J are TRBV14 and TRBJ2-7; 9 nucleotides agree with TRBD1. The germline V gene encodes CDR1 SGHDN and CDR2 FVKESK. The V gene end was trimmed by 6 bases and the J gene end by 3 bases; junction bases not matched to a gene: 9. CDR3 length: 15 residues. CDR3: CASSYGTGKGYEQYF. CDR3 nucleotides: TGTGCCAGCAGTTACGGGACAGGGAAGGGCTACGAGCAGTACTTC.

The V gene is TRBV10-3, the J gene TRBJ1-2, with 7 positions matching TRBD1. V lost 3 bases and J lost 2; bases outside the gene matches: 12. Germline CDR1 reads ENHRY; CDR2 reads SYGVKD. CDR3 length equals 17 residues. CDR3 residues: CAISDPRGRDSNYGYTF. The DNA of the CDR3 is TGTGCCATCAGTGACCCCCGGGGTCGGGACAGCAACTATGGCTACACCTTC.

The chain combines TRBV12-5 with TRBJ2-1; tentative D call: TRBD2 (5 bases). Germline V CDR1 and CDR2: LGHNT, FRNRAP. This CDR3 contains 13 residues. The ends were cut back, 6 bases at V and 4 bases at J, with 10 bases in the middle. The CDR3 here is CASGMDFYNEQFF. CDR3 nucleotides: TGTGCTAGTGGCATGGACTTTTACAATGAGCAGTTCTTC.

This clone has at least ten counts. The rearrangement joins TRBV5-4 to TRBJ2-7; TRBD1 agrees at 9 bases. Germline V gene data show CDR1 as SGHNT and CDR2 as YYREEE (reference sequence). The V and J ends lost 3 bases and 2 bases, in that order; junction bases with no gene match: 6. The CDR3 loop spans 15 amino acids. The chain's CDR3 is CASSSPGQGTYEQYF. The CDR3 DNA sequence: TGTGCCAGCAGCTCCCCGGGACAGGGAACCTACGAGCAGTACTTC.

A word on this clone: The same CDR3 arises from other DNA sequences in this sample as well. DNA for the CDR3: TGCAGCGTGTCGGGACAGAACTATGGCTACACCTTC. Residues: CSVSGQNYGYTF. The gene calls are TRBV29-1 and TRBJ1-2; 7 positions agree with TRBD1. The length of the CDR3 is 12 residues. V shed 6 bases, J shed 2 bases, and the junction held 3 bases outside the gene matches. Germline lookup yields CDR1 SQVTM and CDR2 ANQGSEA.

The chain combines TRBV28 with TRBJ2-4; D is unresolved. Germline loops: CDR1 MDHEN, CDR2 SYDVKM. Trimming removed 5 bases at V and 0 bases at J, with 11 bases between. The CDR3 totals 15 residues. The CDR3 sequence is CASSRTYGAKNIQYF. The CDR3 region has the DNA TGTGCCAGCAGTCGCACTTACGGAGCCAAAAACATTCAGTACTTC.

J is TRBJ2-1 and V is TRBV27; 8 bases line up with TRBD1. Germline V gene lookup returns CDR1 MNHEY and CDR2 SMNVEV (reference sequence). The CDR3 extends over 13 amino acids. After removal of 6 bases from V and 9 bases from J, the junction contained 7 bases not matched to a gene. CDR3 region: CASRITGGGEQFF. In DNA, the CDR3 is TGTGCCAGCAGAATAACAGGGGGAGGTGAGCAGTTCTTC.